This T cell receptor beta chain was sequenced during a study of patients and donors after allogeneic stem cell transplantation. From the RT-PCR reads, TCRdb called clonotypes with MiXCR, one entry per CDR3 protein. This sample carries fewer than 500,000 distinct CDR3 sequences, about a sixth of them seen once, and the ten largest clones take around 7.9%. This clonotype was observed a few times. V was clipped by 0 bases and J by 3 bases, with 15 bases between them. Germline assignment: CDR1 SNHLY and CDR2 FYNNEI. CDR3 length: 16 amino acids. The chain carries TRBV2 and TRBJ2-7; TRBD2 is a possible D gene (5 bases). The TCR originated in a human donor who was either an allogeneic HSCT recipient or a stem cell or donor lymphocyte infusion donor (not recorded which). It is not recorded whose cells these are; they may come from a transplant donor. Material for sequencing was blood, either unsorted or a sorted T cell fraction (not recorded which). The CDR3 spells CASSEAHRSGVYEQYF. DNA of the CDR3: TGTGCCAGCAGTGAAGCACACAGAAGCGGAGTCTACGAGCAGTACTTC. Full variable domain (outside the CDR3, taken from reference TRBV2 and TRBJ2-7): EPEVTQTPSHQVTQMGQEVILRCVPISNHLYFYWYRQILGQKVEFLVSFYNNEISEKSEIFDDQFSVERPDGSNFTLKIRSTKLEDSAMYFCASSEAHRSGVYEQYFGPGTRLTVT.